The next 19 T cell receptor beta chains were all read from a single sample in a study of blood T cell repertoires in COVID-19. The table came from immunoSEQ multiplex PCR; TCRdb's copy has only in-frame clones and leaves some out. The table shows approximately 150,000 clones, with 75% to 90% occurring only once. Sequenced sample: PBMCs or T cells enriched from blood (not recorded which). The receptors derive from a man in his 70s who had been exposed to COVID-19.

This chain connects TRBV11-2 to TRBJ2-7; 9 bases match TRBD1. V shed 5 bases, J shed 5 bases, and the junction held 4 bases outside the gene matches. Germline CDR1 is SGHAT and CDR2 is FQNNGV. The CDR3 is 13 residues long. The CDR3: CASSVDRGHEQYF. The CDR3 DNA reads TGTGCCAGCAGCGTGGACAGGGGCCACGAGCAGTACTTC.

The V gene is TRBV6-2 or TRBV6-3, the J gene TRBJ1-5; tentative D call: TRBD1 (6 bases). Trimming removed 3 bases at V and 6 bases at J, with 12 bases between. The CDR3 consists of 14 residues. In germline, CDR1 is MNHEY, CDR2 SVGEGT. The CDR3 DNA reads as TGTGCCAGCAGTTATGTGGGGGCGGCTCAGCCCCAGCATTTT. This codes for CASSYVGAAQPQHF.

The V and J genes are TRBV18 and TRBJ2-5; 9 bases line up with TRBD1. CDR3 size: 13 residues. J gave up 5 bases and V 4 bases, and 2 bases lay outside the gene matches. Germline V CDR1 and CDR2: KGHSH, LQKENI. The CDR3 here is CASSQDRGETQYF. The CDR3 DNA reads TGTGCCAGCTCACAAGACAGGGGGGAGACCCAGTACTTC.

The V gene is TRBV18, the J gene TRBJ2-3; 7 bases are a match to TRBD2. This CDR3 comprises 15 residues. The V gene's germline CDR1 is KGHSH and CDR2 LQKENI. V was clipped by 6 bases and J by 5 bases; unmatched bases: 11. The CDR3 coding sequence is TGTGCCAGCTCGATGGGGGAGGGCCGAGTAGATACGCAGTATTTT. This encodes CASSMGEGRVDTQYF. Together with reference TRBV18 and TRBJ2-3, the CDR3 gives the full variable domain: NAGVMQNPRHLVRRRGQEARLRCSPMKGHSHVYWYRQLPEEGLKFMVYLQKENIIDESGMPKERFSAEFPKEGPSILRIQQVVRGDSAAYFCASSMGEGRVDTQYFGPGTRLTVL.

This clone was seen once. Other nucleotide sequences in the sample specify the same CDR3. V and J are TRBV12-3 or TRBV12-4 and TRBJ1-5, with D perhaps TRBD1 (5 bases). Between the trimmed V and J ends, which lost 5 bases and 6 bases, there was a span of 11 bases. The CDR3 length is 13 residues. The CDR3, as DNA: TGTGCCAGCAGTCCTCAGGGAGGTCAGCCCCAGCATTTT. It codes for CASSPQGGQPQHF.

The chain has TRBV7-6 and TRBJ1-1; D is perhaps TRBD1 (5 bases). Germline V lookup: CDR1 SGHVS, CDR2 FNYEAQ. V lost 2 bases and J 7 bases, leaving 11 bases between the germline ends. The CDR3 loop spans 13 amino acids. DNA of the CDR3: TGTGCCAGCAGCTTATCAGGGTTCGGTGAAGCTTTCTTT. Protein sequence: CASSLSGFGEAFF.

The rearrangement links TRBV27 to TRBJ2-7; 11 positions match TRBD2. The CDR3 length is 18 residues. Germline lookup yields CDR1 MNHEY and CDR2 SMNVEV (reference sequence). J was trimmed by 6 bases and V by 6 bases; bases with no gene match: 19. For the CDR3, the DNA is TGTGCCAGCAGCCAGAGGAGATTAGCGGGGGGGCTATCTGGCGAGCAGTACTTC. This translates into CASSQRRLAGGLSGEQYF.

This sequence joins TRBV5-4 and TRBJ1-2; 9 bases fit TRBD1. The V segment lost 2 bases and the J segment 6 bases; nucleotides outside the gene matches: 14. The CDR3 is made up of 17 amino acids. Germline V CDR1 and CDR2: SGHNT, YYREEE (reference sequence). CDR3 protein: CASSFLQGALNVDGYTF. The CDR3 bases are TGTGCCAGCAGCTTCTTACAGGGGGCACTCAATGTCGATGGCTACACCTTC.

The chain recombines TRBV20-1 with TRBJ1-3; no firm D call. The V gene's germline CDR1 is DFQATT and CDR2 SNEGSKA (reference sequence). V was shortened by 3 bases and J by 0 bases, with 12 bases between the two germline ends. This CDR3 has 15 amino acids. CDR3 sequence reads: CSASAVGSSGNTIYF. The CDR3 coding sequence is TGCAGTGCTAGTGCTGTCGGGAGCTCTGGAAACACCATATATTTT.

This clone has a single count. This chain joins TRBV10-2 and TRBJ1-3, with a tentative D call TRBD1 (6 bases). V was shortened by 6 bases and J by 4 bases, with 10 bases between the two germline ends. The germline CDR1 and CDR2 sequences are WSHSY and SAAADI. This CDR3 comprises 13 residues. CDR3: CASRQGPGNTIYF. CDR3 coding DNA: TGCGCCAGCAGACAGGGACCCGGAAACACCATATATTTT.

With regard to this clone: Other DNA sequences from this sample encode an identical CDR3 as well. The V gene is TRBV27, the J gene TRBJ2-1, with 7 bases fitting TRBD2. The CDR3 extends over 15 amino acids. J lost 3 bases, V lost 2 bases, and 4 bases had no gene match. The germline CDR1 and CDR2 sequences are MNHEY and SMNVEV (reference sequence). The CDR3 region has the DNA TGTGCCAGCAGTTTAGGGGCTAGCGGCTACAATGAGCAGTTCTTC. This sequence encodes CASSLGASGYNEQFF.

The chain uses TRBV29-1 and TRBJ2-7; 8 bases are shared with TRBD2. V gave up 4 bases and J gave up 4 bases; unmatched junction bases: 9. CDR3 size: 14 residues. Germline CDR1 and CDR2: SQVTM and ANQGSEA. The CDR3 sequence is CSVGTSQKPYEQYF. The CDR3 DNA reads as TGCAGCGTTGGGACTAGCCAGAAGCCTTACGAGCAGTACTTC.

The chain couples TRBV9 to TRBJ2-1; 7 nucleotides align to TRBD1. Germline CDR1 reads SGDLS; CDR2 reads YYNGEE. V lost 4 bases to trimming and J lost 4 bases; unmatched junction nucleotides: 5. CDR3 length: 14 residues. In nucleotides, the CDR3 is TGTGCCAGCAGCCCCGGGACAGAGTACAATGAGCAGTTCTTC. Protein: CASSPGTEYNEQFF.

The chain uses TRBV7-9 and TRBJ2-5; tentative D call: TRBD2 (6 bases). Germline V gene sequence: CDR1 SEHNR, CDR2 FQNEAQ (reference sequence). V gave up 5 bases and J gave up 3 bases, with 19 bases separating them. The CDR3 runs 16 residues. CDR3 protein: CASSLGRLAPKETQYF. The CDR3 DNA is TGTGCCAGCAGCCTAGGTCGCCTAGCGCCGAAAGAGACCCAGTACTTC.

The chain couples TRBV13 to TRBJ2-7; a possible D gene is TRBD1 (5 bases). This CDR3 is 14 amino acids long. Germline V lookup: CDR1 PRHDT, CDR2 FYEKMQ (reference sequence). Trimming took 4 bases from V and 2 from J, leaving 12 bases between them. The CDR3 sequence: CASSSWTQTYEQYF. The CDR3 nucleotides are TGTGCCAGCAGCTCGTGGACACAAACCTACGAGCAGTACTTC.

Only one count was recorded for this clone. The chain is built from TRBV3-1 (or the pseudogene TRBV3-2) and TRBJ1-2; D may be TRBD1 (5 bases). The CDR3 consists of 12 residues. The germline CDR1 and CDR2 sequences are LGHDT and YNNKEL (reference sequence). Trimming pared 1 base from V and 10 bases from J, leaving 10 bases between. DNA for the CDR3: TGTGCCAGCAGCCAAGGGGACTGGGACTACACCTTC. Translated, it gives CASSQGDWDYTF.

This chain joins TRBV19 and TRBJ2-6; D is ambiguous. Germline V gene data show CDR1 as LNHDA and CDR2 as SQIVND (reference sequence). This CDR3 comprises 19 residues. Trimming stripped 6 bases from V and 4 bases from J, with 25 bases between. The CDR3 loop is CASRDPFLSTNPGANVLTF. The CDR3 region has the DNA TGTGCCAGTAGAGACCCTTTTTTGTCCACTAACCCCGGGGCCAACGTCCTGACTTTC.

The CDR3 loop reads CASSLTGTPYGYTF. DNA for the CDR3: TGTGCCAGCAGCTTGACAGGGACCCCCTATGGCTACACCTTC. The chain recombines TRBV5-4 with TRBJ1-2; tentatively, D is TRBD1 (6 bases). CDR3 length equals 14 residues. Trimming cost V 1 base and J 4 bases, with 11 bases left between them. CDR1 is SGHNT and CDR2 is YYREEE in the germline V gene (reference sequence).

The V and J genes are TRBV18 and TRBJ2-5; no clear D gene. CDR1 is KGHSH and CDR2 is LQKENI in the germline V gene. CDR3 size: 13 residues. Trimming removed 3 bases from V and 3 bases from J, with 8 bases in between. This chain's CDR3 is CASSPGGEETQYF. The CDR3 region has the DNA TGTGCCAGCTCACCCGGCGGCGAAGAGACCCAGTACTTC.